One sample yielded the 17 T cell receptor beta chains listed below, sequenced in a study of T cell changes during pregnancy in multiple sclerosis. Libraries were prepared by immunoSEQ multiplex PCR; TCRdb keeps only in-frame clonotypes and omits some of them. The table shows about 51,000 clones, with over 80% occurring only once. Sequencing was performed on CD4+ T cells from peripheral blood mononuclear cells, taken in the third trimester of pregnancy. The receptors originated from a female donor with multiple sclerosis, enrolled in a pregnancy study.

The chain is built from TRBV4-1 and TRBJ1-4; 8 nucleotides line up with TRBD1. CDR1 MGHRA and CDR2 YSYEKL come from the germline V gene. The CDR3 contains 15 residues. Germline trimming cut 0 bases from V and 6 bases from J; bases unmatched to any gene: 3. The CDR3 loop reads CASSQDPGGYEKLFF. The CDR3 bases are TGCGCCAGCAGCCAAGATCCAGGGGGCTATGAAAAACTGTTTTTT.

This rearrangement joins TRBV5-1 to TRBJ2-1, with a tentative D call TRBD2 (5 bases). The CDR3 extends over 14 amino acids. Germline V gives CDR1 SGHRS, CDR2 YFSETQ. With 4 bases removed from V and 6 bases from J, the gap between germline ends came to 14 bases. The CDR3 spells CASSHATRFNEQFF. The CDR3 nucleotides are TGCGCCAGCAGCCATGCTACTAGATTCAATGAGCAGTTCTTC. Full variable domain (missing parts from reference TRBV5-1 and TRBJ2-1): KAGVTQTPRYLIKTRGQQVTLSCSPISGHRSVSWYQQTPGQGLQFLFEYFSETQRNKGNFPGRFSGRQFSNSRSEMNVSTLELGDSALYLCASSHATRFNEQFFGPGTRLTVL.

This rearrangement joins TRBV6-1 to TRBJ2-7, with D tentatively TRBD1 (5 bases). Trimming shortened V by 4 bases and J by 2 bases, and 12 bases separated the two germline ends. Per germline, CDR1 MNHNS and CDR2 SASEGT. CDR3 length equals 14 residues. The CDR3, as DNA: TGTGCCAGCAGTGGCCAAACAGGAGCCTACGAGCAGTACTTC. This translates into CASSGQTGAYEQYF.

The chain combines TRBV28 with TRBJ1-4; TRBD1 matches 7 bases. The CDR3 extends over 14 amino acids. Germline CDR1 MDHEN, CDR2 SYDVKM. The junction had 14 bases not matched to a gene; V was cut back by 8 bases and J by 11 bases. The CDR3: CASVPTGESRKLFF. DNA for the CDR3: TGTGCCAGCGTTCCAACAGGGGAGTCGCGGAAACTGTTTTTT.

J is TRBJ2-7 and V is TRBV9; D may be TRBD2 (6 bases). The CDR3 loop spans 18 amino acids. The V and J ends lost 0 bases and 2 bases respectively, with 21 bases between them. Germline V gives CDR1 SGDLS, CDR2 YYNGEE. In DNA form, the CDR3 reads TGTGCCAGCAGCGTAGGGTATAGCGGTCAGTATAAGACCTACGAGCAGTACTTC. Amino acid sequence: CASSVGYSGQYKTYEQYF.

V is TRBV19 and J is TRBJ1-6; TRBD1 matches 7 bases. The CDR3 has 14 residues. With V trimmed by 7 bases and J by 10 bases, 10 bases remained unmatched. Germline V CDR1 and CDR2: LNHDA, SQIVND (reference sequence). The CDR3 region is CASNRDSDTSPLHF. The CDR3 DNA is TGTGCCAGTAACCGGGACAGTGATACATCACCCCTCCACTTT.

The chain employs TRBV14 and TRBJ2-3; TRBD2 might be the D (6 bases). CDR1 SGHDN and CDR2 FVKESK come from the germline V gene. Deletions cut 4 bases from V and 5 bases from J, with 19 bases between. CDR3 length equals 16 residues. Here the CDR3 reads CASSPNGGRVEDTQYF. The DNA of the CDR3 is TGTGCCAGCAGCCCCAACGGGGGAAGGGTCGAAGATACGCAGTATTTT.

The chain carries TRBV5-1 and TRBJ1-4; D is ambiguous. This CDR3 has 15 residues. V lost 4 bases and J lost 4, with 14 bases in between. The germline V gene encodes CDR1 SGHRS and CDR2 YFSETQ. CDR3 in amino acids: CASSEEGSRNEKLFF. CDR3 coding DNA: TGCGCCAGCAGCGAGGAGGGTAGCCGTAATGAAAAACTGTTTTTT.

The rearrangement joins TRBV5-4 to TRBJ1-4; TRBD1 aligns across 10 bases. Germline V gene lookup returns CDR1 SGHNT and CDR2 YYREEE (reference sequence). V shed 4 bases, J shed 7 bases, and the junction held 4 bases outside the gene matches. The CDR3 is made up of 14 amino acids. For the CDR3, the DNA is TGTGCCAGCAGCCTGGACAGGGGGAGTGAAAAACTGTTTTTT. Translating it yields CASSLDRGSEKLFF. Full variable domain (missing parts from reference TRBV5-4 and TRBJ1-4): ETGVTQSPTHLIKTRGQQVTLRCSSQSGHNTVSWYQQALGQGPQFIFQYYREEENGRGNFPPRFSGLQFPNYSSELNVNALELDDSALYLCASSLDRGSEKLFFGSGTQLSVL.

The rearrangement uses TRBV29-1 and TRBJ1-1, with D maybe TRBD1 (6 bases). Looked up from germline, CDR1 is SQVTM and CDR2 is ANQGSEA. The CDR3 has 14 amino acids. Trimming removed 4 bases at V and 4 bases at J, with 16 bases between. The CDR3 reads CSVVRRGEGTEAFF. CDR3 nucleotide sequence: TGCAGCGTTGTTAGGAGGGGGGAGGGCACTGAAGCTTTCTTT.

The V and J genes are TRBV19 and TRBJ2-7, with 7 bases lining up with TRBD1. The CDR3 extends over 13 amino acids. V lost 4 bases, J lost 1 base, and 1 base stayed unmatched. The germline CDR1 and CDR2 sequences are LNHDA and SQIVND (reference sequence). The CDR3 loop is CASSRGQSYEQYF. The DNA of the CDR3 is TGTGCCAGTAGTAGGGGACAGTCCTACGAGCAGTACTTC.

The V gene is TRBV29-1, the J gene TRBJ1-2; D might be TRBD1 (5 bases). Trimming pared 7 bases from V and 4 bases from J, leaving 10 bases between. This CDR3 region has 11 residues. The germline CDR1 and CDR2 sequences are SQVTM and ANQGSEA. The CDR3 nucleotides read TGCAGCGCAGGGAACGGCTATGGCTACACCTTC. It specifies CSAGNGYGYTF.

The chain recombines TRBV19 with TRBJ2-3, with 10 positions matching TRBD2. Germline V CDR1 and CDR2: LNHDA, SQIVND (reference sequence). There are 16 residues in the CDR3. V was clipped by 3 bases and J by 6 bases; unmatched bases: 9. The CDR3 loop is CASSIIAGGTPDTQYF. In DNA form, the CDR3 reads TGTGCCAGTAGTATCATAGCGGGAGGAACCCCGGATACGCAGTATTTT. The full variable domain, in which reference TRBV19 and TRBJ2-3 provide the parts outside the CDR3, is DGGITQSPKYLFRKEGQNVTLSCEQNLNHDAMYWYRQDPGQGLRLIYYSQIVNDFQKGDIAEGYSVSREKKESFPLTVTSAQKNPTAFYLCASSIIAGGTPDTQYFGPGTRLTVL.

The chain is built from TRBV6-6 and TRBJ2-1, with 7 positions matching TRBD2. The CDR3 consists of 14 residues. J was trimmed by 8 bases and V by 0 bases; bases with no gene match: 4. Germline V lookup: CDR1 MNHNY, CDR2 SVGAGI (reference sequence). CDR3 in amino acids: CASSYSTSSDEQFF. The CDR3 coding sequence is TGTGCCAGCAGTTACTCGACTAGCTCCGATGAGCAGTTCTTC.

The gene calls are TRBV5-1 and TRBJ2-1; 12 bases match TRBD2. The V gene end was trimmed by 0 bases and the J gene end by 7 bases; junction bases not matched to a gene: 20. CDR3 size: 21 residues. From germline, CDR1 is SGHRS and CDR2 YFSETQ. CDR3 loop: CASSLDFRDPRTSGIRNEQFF. The CDR3 DNA reads as TGCGCCAGCAGCTTGGATTTCCGGGACCCACGGACTAGCGGGATTAGAAATGAGCAGTTCTTC.

This chain uses TRBV28 with TRBJ1-5; D unresolved. The CDR3 loop spans 13 amino acids. The germline V gene has CDR1 MDHEN and CDR2 SYDVKM. V was clipped by 4 bases and J by 2 bases, with 6 bases between them. DNA of the CDR3: TGTGCCAGCAGTTCCCAGGGCAATCAGCCCCAGCATTTT. Its translation: CASSSQGNQPQHF.

The V call is TRBV4-2, the J call TRBJ2-5, with 13 bases aligning to TRBD2. CDR3 length equals 19 residues. Germline CDR1 is LGHNA and CDR2 is YNFKEQ. V lost 2 bases, J lost 3 bases, and 12 bases stayed unmatched. The CDR3 reads CASSQQYGTSGIVEETQYF. In nucleotides, the CDR3 is TGTGCCAGCAGCCAACAATACGGGACTAGCGGGATTGTAGAAGAGACCCAGTACTTC.